These 25 T cell receptor beta chains originate from one sample sequenced in a study of shared clonotypes between healthy human individuals. Some clones are missing from TCRdb's copy, which holds only in-frame ones; the method was immunoSEQ multiplex PCR. Of 2,500,000 or so clones in the sample, 85% to 95% are singletons; the top ten hold about 0.36%. The sequencing sample was made of naive CD4+ T cells from PBMCs. Subset described: CD45RA+ positively selected. These receptors were taken from a man between 18 and 35 years old in good health. Some clones in this sample may be carry-over from other donors' samples.

This CDR3 is CASSRGRNEQYF. The CDR3, as DNA: TGTGCCAGCAGCCGGGGGCGGAACGAGCAGTACTTC. The rearrangement uses TRBV27 and TRBJ2-7; D possibly uses TRBD1 or TRBD2 (6 bases each). CDR3 size: 12 residues. Germline CDR1 and CDR2: MNHEY and SMNVEV (reference sequence). Trimming shortened V by 6 bases and J by 5 bases, and 11 bases separated the two germline ends.

V is TRBV5-1 and J is TRBJ2-5, with D hard to call. This CDR3 is built from 15 residues. Deletions cut 0 bases from V and 4 bases from J, with 13 bases between. Germline V CDR1 and CDR2: SGHRS, YFSETQ. The CDR3: CASSLDRYRAETQYF. Here the CDR3 DNA reads TGCGCCAGCAGCTTGGATCGGTATCGGGCAGAGACCCAGTACTTC.

The CDR3 DNA reads TGTGCCAGCAGCTTAGCGGGGACAGGGTCCGATGAGCAGTTCTTC. This encodes CASSLAGTGSDEQFF. The chain recombines TRBV7-6 with TRBJ2-1, with 9 bases aligning to TRBD1. V lost 0 bases to trimming and J lost 8 bases; unmatched junction nucleotides: 5. The CDR3 covers 15 residues. Per germline, CDR1 SGHVS and CDR2 FNYEAQ.

The genes are TRBV27 and TRBJ1-5; 9 bases map to TRBD1. The CDR3 spans 17 residues. J was trimmed by 3 bases and V by 1 base; bases with no gene match: 7. Per the germline V gene, CDR1 is MNHEY and CDR2 is SMNVEV (reference sequence). DNA for the CDR3: TGTGCCAGCAGTTTATACGTAAACAGGGGGCCCAATCAGCCCCAGCATTTT. Protein product: CASSLYVNRGPNQPQHF.

This clone was seen a single time. V gene TRBV27 combines with J gene TRBJ2-2, with D possibly matching TRBD1 (6 bases). Trimming left V 6 bases short and J 6 bases short, with 17 bases between. CDR1 and CDR2 from the germline V gene are MNHEY and SMNVEV (reference sequence). This CDR3 region has 15 residues. The chain's CDR3 is CASRTDRAGPGELFF. The CDR3 region has the DNA TGTGCCAGCAGAACGGACAGAGCTGGACCCGGGGAGCTGTTTTTT.

This clone was found a few times. The chain combines TRBV30 with TRBJ1-1; the D gene is possibly TRBD1 (5 bases). This CDR3 spans 14 amino acids. Germline CDR1 is GTSNPN and CDR2 is SVGIG (reference sequence). The V end lost 0 bases, the J end lost 10 bases, and 18 bases lay between the germline ends. CDR3 coding DNA: TGTGCCTGGAGTGTAAGATGGGGCATAACGGGAGCTTTCTTT. Amino acids: CAWSVRWGITGAFF.

The chain recombines TRBV7-9 with TRBJ1-2; 7 nucleotides agree with TRBD1. CDR3 length: 16 amino acids. Germline V lookup: CDR1 SEHNR, CDR2 FQNEAQ (reference sequence). V gave up 5 bases and J gave up 6 bases; unmatched junction bases: 15. CDR3 amino acids: CASSHRQGPIQDGYTF. In nucleotides, the CDR3 is TGTGCCAGCAGCCACCGACAGGGTCCTATTCAGGATGGCTACACCTTC. The full variable domain, completed using reference TRBV7-9 and TRBJ1-2, is DTGVSQNPRHKITKRGQNVTFRCDPISEHNRLYWYRQTLGQGPEFLTYFQNEAQLEKSRLLSDRFSAERPKGSFSTLEIQRTEQGDSAMYLCASSHRQGPIQDGYTFGSGTRLTVV.

The V call is TRBV14, the J call TRBJ2-7; 7 bases line up with TRBD1. Losses at the gene ends were 2 bases for V and 1 base for J; bases not matched to a gene: 5. CDR3 length: 15 amino acids. Germline lookup yields CDR1 SGHDN and CDR2 FVKESK. DNA for the CDR3: TGTGCCAGCAGCCAAACGTACAGGGGTTCCTACGAGCAGTACTTC. Residues: CASSQTYRGSYEQYF.

This chain links TRBV9 with TRBJ2-1; 9 bases are a match to TRBD1. V lost 4 bases and J lost 4; bases outside the gene matches: 12. This CDR3 is built from 17 residues. Per the germline V gene, CDR1 is SGDLS and CDR2 is YYNGEE. CDR3 residues: CASSLTGTGYPYNEQFF. CDR3 DNA: TGTGCCAGCAGCCTGACCGGGACAGGGTATCCGTACAATGAGCAGTTCTTC.

A note on this clone: The junction does not match germline at one end; this may be a read error. The rearrangement uses TRBV4-1 and TRBJ2-1, with unresolved D. The germline V gene encodes CDR1 MGHRA and CDR2 YSYEKL. The CDR3 consists of 17 residues. CDR3 bases: TGCGCCAGCAGGCAAGCCTTACCTAGGGTTTCCTACAATGAGCAGTTCTTC. It translates to CASRQALPRVSYNEQFF.

The chain carries TRBV7-7 and TRBJ2-3; D is possibly TRBD2 (5 bases). Germline V lookup: CDR1 SSHAT, CDR2 FNYEAQ (reference sequence). The V end lost 2 bases, the J end lost 3 bases, and 9 bases lay between the germline ends. The CDR3 is made up of 14 amino acids. Here the CDR3 reads CASSLYGGTDTQYF. Here the CDR3 DNA reads TGTGCCAGCAGCTTATACGGCGGGACAGATACGCAGTATTTT. Together with reference TRBV7-7 and TRBJ2-3, the CDR3 gives the full variable domain: GAGVSQSPRYKVTKRGQDVTLRCDPISSHATLYWYQQALGQGPEFLTYFNYEAQPDKSGLPSDRFSAERPEGSISTLTIQRTEQRDSAMYRCASSLYGGTDTQYFGPGTRLTVL.

This chain joins TRBV20-1 and TRBJ2-5, with D possibly being TRBD1 (5 bases). V was trimmed by 5 bases and J by 7 bases, leaving 11 bases between them. Germline loops: CDR1 DFQATT, CDR2 SNEGSKA (reference sequence). CDR3 length: 11 residues. The CDR3 protein is CSAPFRGTQYF. The CDR3 region has the DNA TGCAGTGCTCCATTTAGGGGGACCCAGTACTTC.

The chain links TRBV21-1 to TRBJ1-5. TRBV21-1 is listed as a pseudogene. CDR3 length: 14 residues. The CDR3 region has the DNA TGTGCCAGCACGCGGGCGCGTGGTGGTCAGCCCCAGCATTTT. Amino acids: CASTRARGGQPQHF.

The J gene is TRBJ1-5, the V gene TRBV18; the D is unclear. The V gene's germline CDR1 is KGHSH and CDR2 LQKENI. The CDR3 sequence is 13 residues long. Trimming shortened V by 3 bases and J by 4 bases, and 7 bases separated the two germline ends. The CDR3 region has the DNA TGTGCCAGCTCACCTCAGCAGAATCAGCCCCAGCATTTT. This gives the protein CASSPQQNQPQHF.

The chain couples TRBV9 to TRBJ2-1, with D possibly being TRBD2 (6 bases). Germline V gene data show CDR1 as SGDLS and CDR2 as YYNGEE. Trimming took 4 bases from V and 3 from J, leaving 17 bases between them. This CDR3 contains 16 residues. CDR3 region: CASSPLLGLDYNEQFF. In DNA form, the CDR3 reads TGTGCCAGCAGCCCCCTACTGGGACTCGACTACAATGAGCAGTTCTTC. The variable domain in full, completed from reference TRBV9 and TRBJ2-1, reads DSGVTQTPKHLITATGQRVTLRCSPRSGDLSVYWYQQSLDQGLQFLIQYYNGEERAKGNILERFSAQQFPDLHSELNLSSLELGDSALYFCASSPLLGLDYNEQFFGPGTRLTVL.

The chain couples TRBV30 to TRBJ1-1; D not resolved. The CDR3 consists of 12 residues. Per germline, CDR1 GTSNPN and CDR2 SVGIG (reference sequence). Trimming stripped 4 bases from V and 3 bases from J, with 9 bases between. CDR3 loop: CAWTPRDTEAFF. CDR3 DNA sequence: TGTGCCTGGACTCCCCGGGACACTGAAGCTTTCTTT. The full variable domain, its missing parts supplied by reference TRBV30 and TRBJ1-1, is SQTIHQWPATLVQPVGSPLSLECTVEGTSNPNLYWYRQAAGRGLQLLFYSVGIGQISSEVPQNLSASRPQDRQFILSSKKLLLSDSGFYLCAWTPRDTEAFFGQGTRLTVV.

The rearrangement links TRBV6-6 to TRBJ2-5, with TRBD2 as a possible D gene (5 bases). The germline CDR1 and CDR2 sequences are MNHNY and SVGAGI (reference sequence). The CDR3 sequence is 12 residues long. With 5 bases removed from V and 3 bases from J, the gap between germline ends came to 7 bases. This CDR3 is CASSLREETQYF. CDR3 bases: TGTGCCAGCAGTCTGCGGGAAGAGACCCAGTACTTC.

DNA of the CDR3: TGTGCCAGCAGCCAAGATGGAGTAGCGGGAGGGACAGATACGCAGTATTTT. This codes for CASSQDGVAGGTDTQYF. J is TRBJ2-3 and V is TRBV4-2, with TRBD2 identical over 11 bases. Germline V gives CDR1 LGHNA, CDR2 YNFKEQ. V gave up 0 bases and J gave up 3 bases; unmatched junction bases: 5. CDR3 length: 17 residues.

The rearrangement links TRBV5-1 to TRBJ1-6; a possible D gene is TRBD1 (5 bases). The CDR3 length is 16 residues. V shed 0 bases and J shed 5 bases, with 12 bases lying between them. The germline CDR1 and CDR2 sequences are SGHRS and YFSETQ. The DNA of the CDR3 is TGCGCCAGCAGCTTGGCAGGGAACCTAAATAATTCACCCCTCCACTTT. Encoded protein: CASSLAGNLNNSPLHF.

With respect to this clone: Other DNA sequences in the same sample also yield this CDR3. The gene calls are TRBV18 and TRBJ2-3; D gene ambiguous. The CDR3 extends over 13 amino acids. Trimming cost V 2 bases and J 2 bases, with 5 bases left between them. Germline V gives CDR1 KGHSH, CDR2 LQKENI. Here the CDR3 DNA reads TGTGCCAGCTCACCAGGCATCACAGATACGCAGTATTTT. Translation gives CASSPGITDTQYF. Using reference TRBV18 and TRBJ2-3 for the parts outside the CDR3, the full variable domain is NAGVMQNPRHLVRRRGQEARLRCSPMKGHSHVYWYRQLPEEGLKFMVYLQKENIIDESGMPKERFSAEFPKEGPSILRIQQVVRGDSAAYFCASSPGITDTQYFGPGTRLTVL.

V gene TRBV18 combines with J gene TRBJ1-2, with TRBD1 matching 7 bases. With V trimmed by 5 bases and J by 0 bases, 3 bases remained unmatched. Germline V gives CDR1 KGHSH, CDR2 LQKENI. The length of the CDR3 is 14 residues. The CDR3 sequence: CASSRDRANYGYTF. In DNA form, the CDR3 reads TGTGCCAGCTCAAGGGACAGAGCTAACTATGGCTACACCTTC. Full variable domain (remainder filled in from reference TRBV18 and TRBJ1-2): NAGVMQNPRHLVRRRGQEARLRCSPMKGHSHVYWYRQLPEEGLKFMVYLQKENIIDESGMPKERFSAEFPKEGPSILRIQQVVRGDSAAYFCASSRDRANYGYTFGSGTRLTVV.

Of note for this clone: Other DNA sequences from this sample encode an identical CDR3 as well. The genes are TRBV9 and TRBJ1-1; D is unresolved. CDR3 size: 13 residues. Trimming left V 1 base short and J 1 base short, with 5 bases between. The germline V gene has CDR1 SGDLS and CDR2 YYNGEE. The chain's CDR3 is CASSVQANTEAFF. CDR3 in DNA: TGTGCCAGCAGCGTACAAGCGAACACTGAAGCTTTCTTT.

The chain employs TRBV2 and TRBJ2-1; tentative D call: TRBD1 (6 bases). Germline CDR1 reads SNHLY; CDR2 reads FYNNEI. V was pared by 8 bases and J by 1 base, with 15 bases between. The CDR3 sequence is 15 residues long. CDR3 loop: CASAGQLLSYNEQFF. For the CDR3, the DNA is TGTGCCAGCGCTGGACAGTTGCTTTCCTACAATGAGCAGTTCTTC.

This rearrangement joins TRBV6-5 to TRBJ2-7, with D tentatively TRBD1 (5 bases). V was shortened by 6 bases and J by 2 bases, with 8 bases between the two germline ends. The CDR3 sequence is 12 residues long. CDR1 and CDR2 (germline): MNHEY, SVGAGI. CDR3 sequence (DNA): TGTGCCAGCAGCCAGGGTCCCTACGAGCAGTACTTC. Translation gives CASSQGPYEQYF.

The J gene is TRBJ1-4, the V gene TRBV6-1; D is perhaps TRBD1 (6 bases). Germline V gives CDR1 MNHNS, CDR2 SASEGT. There are 14 residues in the CDR3. V lost 10 bases and J lost 3, with 15 bases in between. This CDR3 reads CATSTGAANEKLFF. In DNA form, the CDR3 reads TGTGCCACCTCAACGGGGGCGGCTAATGAAAAACTGTTTTTT.